This T cell receptor beta chain was sequenced for a study of blood T cell repertoires in COVID-19. This clone is a singleton in its sample. The V and J ends lost 4 bases and 7 bases, in that order; junction bases with no gene match: 6. The CDR3 is 15 residues long. Germline CDR1 is SGHRS and CDR2 is YFSETQ. Here immunoSEQ multiplex PCR was the method, and the copy in TCRdb shows in-frame clones only, minus some. The profile shows approximately 390,000 clones, around 87% of them singletons. The chain links TRBV5-1 to TRBJ1-6; TRBD1 agrees at 9 bases. The sequence derives from a woman aged 50 to 60 who had recovered from COVID-19. Input material: PBMCs or T cells enriched from blood (not recorded which). The CDR3 nucleotides read TGCGCCAGCAGCCCCGGGGACAGGGACAATTCACCCCTCCACTTT. Its translation is CASSPGDRDNSPLHF.